Below, 25 T cell receptor beta chains from the same sample are listed, as sequenced in a study of cytomegalovirus exposure and HLA in healthy donors. It was with 60 Vbeta and 13 Jbeta primers that the PCR ran. Some clones are missing from TCRdb's copy, which holds only in-frame ones; the method was immunoSEQ multiplex PCR. In the table there are roughly 43,000 clones, 64% of which are singletons. Sequenced sample: PBMCs. These receptors originate from a human donor in good health.

V is TRBV4-3 and J is TRBJ2-1, with 7 positions matching TRBD2. Germline V gene lookup returns CDR1 LGHNA and CDR2 YSLEER. This CDR3 is built from 17 residues. The trim removed 0 bases at V and 6 bases at J, leaving 11 bases unmatched. CDR3 bases: TGCGCCAGCAGCCAAGACGCCAGGCGAGCGGGGTTCAATGAGCAGTTCTTC. The encoded protein is CASSQDARRAGFNEQFF.

The CDR3 nucleotides read TGTGCCTGGAACCCAGGGGCCAACTATGGCTACACCTTC. Its translation is CAWNPGANYGYTF. This chain joins TRBV30 and TRBJ1-2; TRBD1 might be the D (6 bases). The V end was cut by 4 bases, the J end by 2 bases, with 11 bases between. The V gene's germline CDR1 is GTSNPN and CDR2 SVGIG (reference sequence). The CDR3 is 13 residues long.

The chain has TRBV12-5 and TRBJ1-6; no clear D gene. Germline V lookup: CDR1 LGHNT, CDR2 FRNRAP. V was clipped by 3 bases and J by 7 bases, with 10 bases between them. This CDR3 spans 14 amino acids. As DNA, the CDR3 is TGTGCTAGTGGTTTTGGCCAGACAAATTCACCCCTCCACTTT. The encoded protein is CASGFGQTNSPLHF.

The rearrangement joins TRBV30 to TRBJ1-3; D gene uncertain. The germline gives CDR1 GTSNPN, CDR2 SVGIG (reference sequence). V lost 4 bases and J 0 bases, leaving 4 bases between the germline ends. The CDR3 is made up of 12 amino acids. The CDR3 here is CAWTSSGNTIYF. The CDR3 DNA reads as TGTGCCTGGACCTCCTCTGGAAACACCATATATTTT.

This rearrangement joins TRBV2 to TRBJ2-3; 7 positions agree with TRBD2. The CDR3 runs to 12 residues. V shed 6 bases and J 6 bases; nucleotides not matched to a gene: 3. Germline V lookup: CDR1 SNHLY, CDR2 FYNNEI. The CDR3 loop reads CASRVGGDTQYF. The CDR3 coding sequence is TGTGCCAGCAGGGTCGGGGGGGATACGCAGTATTTT.

This clone was observed a few times. This sequence joins TRBV18 and TRBJ2-1, with a tentative D call TRBD1 (6 bases). Trimming removed 3 bases from V and 7 bases from J, with 19 bases in between. There are 16 residues in the CDR3. Germline CDR1 is KGHSH and CDR2 is LQKENI. CDR3 in amino acids: CASSPAGQMDRNEQFF. The CDR3 DNA follows: TGTGCCAGCTCACCTGCCGGACAGATGGATCGAAATGAGCAGTTCTTC. The full variable domain, rest sourced from reference TRBV18 and TRBJ2-1, is NAGVMQNPRHLVRRRGQEARLRCSPMKGHSHVYWYRQLPEEGLKFMVYLQKENIIDESGMPKERFSAEFPKEGPSILRIQQVVRGDSAAYFCASSPAGQMDRNEQFFGPGTRLTVL.

In its sample, this clone was seen once. The chain uses TRBV29-1 and TRBJ1-2; 9 bases match TRBD1. Germline V gives CDR1 SQVTM, CDR2 ANQGSEA. J gave up 4 bases and V 8 bases, and 20 bases lay outside the gene matches. There are 17 residues in the CDR3. Here the CDR3 DNA reads TGCAGCCCCGGAGGTTTTCGGGGGACAGGGAGTTTCTATGGCTACACCTTC. Amino acids: CSPGGFRGTGSFYGYTF.

The chain uses TRBV4-1 and TRBJ2-1; no reliable D call. From germline, CDR1 is MGHRA and CDR2 YSYEKL. V lost 0 bases and J 4 bases, leaving 13 bases between the germline ends. The CDR3 totals 16 residues. The CDR3 DNA is TGCGCCAGCAGCCAAGATTCAGTCATCCAATACAATGAGCAGTTCTTC. It encodes CASSQDSVIQYNEQFF.

This clone turned up a few times. The chain couples TRBV7-2 to TRBJ1-1; 7 bases line up with TRBD1. Trimming cost V 1 base and J 7 bases; bases outside gene matches: 9. Per the germline V gene, CDR1 is SGHTA and CDR2 is FQGNSA. This CDR3 contains 15 residues. CDR3 protein: CASSLERTGDSEAFF. The CDR3 DNA reads as TGTGCCAGCAGCTTAGAGCGGACTGGGGACAGTGAAGCTTTCTTT.

This chain uses TRBV30 with TRBJ2-1; maybe TRBD1 (5 bases). Trimming stripped 5 bases from V and 3 bases from J, with 17 bases between. The CDR3 has 15 amino acids. Germline loops: CDR1 GTSNPN, CDR2 SVGIG (reference sequence). In DNA form, the CDR3 reads TGTGCCTGGGAGTCCCAAGACAGAATCTACAATGAGCAGTTCTTC. Its protein is CAWESQDRIYNEQFF.

J is TRBJ2-5 and V is TRBV20-1; no clear D gene. Germline V gene data show CDR1 as DFQATT and CDR2 as SNEGSKA (reference sequence). There are 11 residues in the CDR3. The CDR3 sequence is CSAGYQETQYF. CDR3 coding DNA: TGCAGCGCCGGGTACCAAGAGACCCAGTACTTC.

The gene calls are TRBV30 and TRBJ2-7; 9 bases agree with TRBD1. CDR1 GTSNPN and CDR2 SVGIG come from the germline V gene (reference sequence). After removal of 0 bases from V and 6 bases from J, the junction contained 3 bases not matched to a gene. The CDR3 has 13 amino acids. CDR3 sequence (DNA): TGTGCCTGGAGTGTTGGGACAGGGAGCGAGCAGTACTTC. Residues: CAWSVGTGSEQYF.

The CDR3: CASSFEGNPGADTQYF. CDR3 nucleotide sequence: TGTGCCAGCAGTTTTGAAGGCAACCCAGGGGCAGATACGCAGTATTTT. The chain recombines TRBV28 with TRBJ2-3, with D possibly TRBD1 on 6 matching bases. CDR1 is MDHEN and CDR2 is SYDVKM in the germline V gene. The CDR3 extends over 16 amino acids. The V gene lost 3 bases and the J gene lost 4 bases, with 17 bases spanning the gap.

The chain carries TRBV5-4 and TRBJ2-7; 7 bases line up with TRBD1. The CDR3 totals 18 residues. V shed 0 bases and J 6 bases; nucleotides not matched to a gene: 18. Germline CDR1 and CDR2: SGHNT and YYREEE (reference sequence). The CDR3 sequence is CASSLVSGQFIMWGEQYF. Here the CDR3 DNA reads TGTGCCAGCAGCTTGGTCTCGGGACAGTTTATTATGTGGGGCGAGCAGTACTTC.

The rearrangement uses TRBV7-3 and TRBJ1-1; the D gene is possibly TRBD1 (5 bases). Trimming shortened V by 5 bases and J by 5 bases, and 15 bases separated the two germline ends. The CDR3 length is 14 residues. Germline CDR1 SGHTA, CDR2 FQGTGA. CDR3: CASSKGRSDTEAFF. DNA of the CDR3: TGTGCCAGCAGCAAGGGGCGGAGTGATACTGAAGCTTTCTTT.

As DNA, the CDR3 is TGTGCCAGCAGCCGGACTAGCGTAGCAGATACGCAGTATTTT. Protein sequence: CASSRTSVADTQYF. V and J are TRBV11-3 and TRBJ2-3; TRBD2 agrees at 9 bases. V shed 5 bases, J shed 4 bases, and the junction held 4 bases outside the gene matches. Germline V gene sequence: CDR1 SGHNT, CDR2 YENEEA. The CDR3 loop spans 14 amino acids.

V usage is TRBV18 and J usage is TRBJ2-7; D is uncertain. The CDR3 is made up of 16 amino acids. The V gene's germline CDR1 is KGHSH and CDR2 LQKENI. The germline V and J ends were trimmed by 0 bases and 3 bases, with 15 bases remaining between them. CDR3 coding DNA: TGTGCCAGCTCACCACCGGTGTGGAGCAACGACTACGAGCAGTACTTC. Encoded protein: CASSPPVWSNDYEQYF.

About this clone: The junction departs from the called germline gene at one end, perhaps through a read error. The CDR3 coding sequence is TGCAGCGCTGAACAGGGAACGGATGAGCAGTTCTTC. Amino acid sequence: CSAEQGTDEQFF. This chain joins TRBV29-1 and TRBJ2-1, with D possibly being TRBD1 (6 bases). Per germline, CDR1 SQVTM and CDR2 ANQGSEA. This CDR3 has 12 residues.

This sequence joins TRBV5-1 and TRBJ1-4, with TRBD1 matching 9 bases. Germline V gives CDR1 SGHRS, CDR2 YFSETQ. V shed 6 bases, J shed 4 bases, and the junction held 7 bases outside the gene matches. CDR3 length: 15 residues. For the CDR3, the DNA is TGCGCCAGCACGGGACAGGGTATAGGTAATGAAAAACTGTTTTTT. This codes for CASTGQGIGNEKLFF.

The chain links TRBV5-1 to TRBJ2-6, with D perhaps TRBD1 (5 bases). From germline, CDR1 is SGHRS and CDR2 YFSETQ. The CDR3 totals 16 residues. The V end lost 2 bases, the J end lost 1 base, and 10 bases lay between the germline ends. The CDR3 sequence is CASSLTQGSGANVLTF. As DNA, the CDR3 is TGCGCCAGCAGCTTAACCCAGGGTTCTGGGGCCAACGTCCTGACTTTC.

The rearrangement uses TRBV7-2 and TRBJ1-5; D uncertain. Germline CDR1 and CDR2: SGHTA and FQGNSA. The CDR3 runs 13 residues. Trimming took off 3 bases at V and 5 bases at J, with 8 bases between the two ends. CDR3 sequence: CASSFRQDQPQHF. The CDR3 region has the DNA TGTGCCAGCAGCTTCAGGCAGGATCAGCCCCAGCATTTT.

The rearrangement uses TRBV19 and TRBJ2-3; weak D call: TRBD1 (6 bases). CDR3 size: 15 residues. Trimming left V 9 bases short and J 0 bases short, with 16 bases between. In germline, CDR1 is LNHDA, CDR2 SQIVND (reference sequence). The CDR3 here is CASRNRAPSTDTQYF. The CDR3 DNA follows: TGTGCCAGCCGTAACAGGGCGCCTAGCACAGATACGCAGTATTTT. The complete variable domain, with remaining parts taken from reference TRBV19 and TRBJ2-3, reads DGGITQSPKYLFRKEGQNVTLSCEQNLNHDAMYWYRQDPGQGLRLIYYSQIVNDFQKGDIAEGYSVSREKKESFPLTVTSAQKNPTAFYLCASRNRAPSTDTQYFGPGTRLTVL.

V is TRBV28 and J is TRBJ1-3, with 8 bases lining up with TRBD1. The germline V gene has CDR1 MDHEN and CDR2 SYDVKM. CDR3 size: 15 residues. V was clipped by 3 bases and J by 4 bases; unmatched bases: 5. The CDR3 here is CASSFWTGRGNTIYF. The CDR3, as DNA: TGTGCCAGCAGTTTCTGGACAGGGCGAGGAAACACCATATATTTT. Filled out from reference TRBV28 and TRBJ1-3, the complete variable domain reads DVKVTQSSRYLVKRTGEKVFLECVQDMDHENMFWYRQDPGLGLRLIYFSYDVKMKEKGDIPEGYSVSREKKERFSLILESASTNQTSMYLCASSFWTGRGNTIYFGEGSWLTVV.

This chain uses TRBV25-1 with TRBJ2-6, with D possibly matching TRBD1 (5 bases). Germline lookup yields CDR1 MGHDK and CDR2 SYGVNS. Trimming pared 7 bases from V and 2 bases from J, leaving 9 bases between. This CDR3 is built from 14 residues. Written as DNA, the CDR3 is TGTGCCAGCACTCCAGGGACTGGGGCCAACGTCCTGACTTTC. Translation gives CASTPGTGANVLTF.

This sequence joins TRBV5-8 and TRBJ1-1, with TRBD1 matching 10 bases. With V trimmed by 2 bases and J by 5 bases, 6 bases remained unmatched. The CDR3 is 15 amino acids. Germline V gives CDR1 SGHTS, CDR2 YDEGEE. CDR3 DNA sequence: TGTGCCAGCAGCTTAGTAGACAGGGGGCCGACTGAAGCTTTCTTT. This encodes CASSLVDRGPTEAFF.